The sequence of this TCR beta chain was determined in a study of shared clonotypes between healthy human individuals. The table lists this clone with a count of one. The naive CD8 population came from CD45RO-negative cells selected for CCR7, without terminally differentiated effector memory CD45RA+ cells. Profiling relied on immunoSEQ multiplex PCR, and the TCRdb table lists in-frame clones only, not all of them. Of about 820,000 clones in the sample, nearly 95% were seen once. CDR1 and CDR2 from the germline V gene are SGHRS and YFSETQ. This CDR3 comprises 17 residues. Trimming took 4 bases from V and 1 from J; bases not matched to a gene: 14.

The clonotype was recovered from a man aged 25 to 45 in good health. Source material: naive CD8+ T cells sorted from blood. The chain carries TRBV5-1 and TRBJ2-7; the match to TRBD1 covers 7 bases. CDR3 coding DNA: TGCGCCAGCAGCCAACCTTTTGACAGGGTATGGTCCTACGAGCAGTACTTC. This sequence encodes CASSQPFDRVWSYEQYF.